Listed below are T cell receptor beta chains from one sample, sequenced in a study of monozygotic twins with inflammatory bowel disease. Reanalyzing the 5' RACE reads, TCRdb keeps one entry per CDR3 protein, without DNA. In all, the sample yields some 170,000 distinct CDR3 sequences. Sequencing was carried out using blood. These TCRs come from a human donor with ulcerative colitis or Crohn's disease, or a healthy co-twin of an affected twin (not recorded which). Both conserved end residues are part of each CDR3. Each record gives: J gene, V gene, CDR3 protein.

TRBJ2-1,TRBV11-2,CASTLGGRDCNEQFF
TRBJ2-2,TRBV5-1,CASSFGTVVTGELFF
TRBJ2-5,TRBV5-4,CASSNSDRELETQYF
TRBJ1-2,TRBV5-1,CASSWGTYGYTF
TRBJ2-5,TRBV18,CASSPDRGREKTQYF
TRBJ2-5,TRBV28,CASSSIGGLKETQYF
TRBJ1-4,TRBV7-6,CASNLGQGREKLFF
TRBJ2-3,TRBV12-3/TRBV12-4,CASREAGGIDTQYF
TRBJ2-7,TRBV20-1,CSAPGGFWHEQYF
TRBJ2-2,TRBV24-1,CATSDLWQGDTGELFF
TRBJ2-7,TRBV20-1,CSATYAFGSSYEQYF
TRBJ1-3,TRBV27,CASSLSLMGAGNTIYF
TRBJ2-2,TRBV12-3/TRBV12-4,CASSPIWTGASGELFF
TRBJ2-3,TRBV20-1,CSAKRDGGTDTQYF